Each of the 14 T cell receptor beta chains below was sequenced from the same sample in a study of beta chain features in type 1 diabetes (dated by TCRdb to the late 2010s). The method behind the library was the immunoSEQ multiplex PCR assay. The entire isolated RNA was reverse transcribed using the High Capacity cDNA Reverse Transcription Kit, and thus expressed TCRB transcripts were sequenced. This is the immuneACCESS table as TCRdb keeps it, with only in-frame sequences that have V and J called. A part of the clones is gone; compared with another copy, unresolved V genes explain less than half, and the rest is unexplained. The sample yields under 450,000 clones; approximately 15% were counted once. The top ten constitute approximately 0.02% of the sample. The material sequenced was naive CD4+ T cells from blood. What the cell subset or site label conveys for this sample: true naive CD4+ T cells. All receptors come from a woman between 18 and 30 years old in good health.

The chain is built from TRBV6-5 and TRBJ2-1, with 9 bases lining up with TRBD2. The length of the CDR3 is 15 residues. The V and J ends lost 6 bases and 2 bases, in that order; junction bases with no gene match: 5. The germline CDR1 and CDR2 sequences are MNHEY and SVGAGI. CDR3 coding DNA: TGTGCCAGCAGAGACGGGACTAGCCCCTACAATGAGCAGTTCTTC. Amino acids: CASRDGTSPYNEQFF.

The chain has TRBV6-4 and TRBJ2-1, with 9 bases aligning to TRBD2. The CDR3 totals 16 residues. Germline CDR1 is MRHNA and CDR2 is SNTAGT. The trim removed 2 bases at V and 9 bases at J, leaving 11 bases unmatched. The CDR3 protein is CASSDETSGSPLEQFF. CDR3 DNA sequence: TGTGCCAGCAGTGACGAGACTAGCGGCAGCCCTCTTGAGCAGTTCTTC.

The J gene is TRBJ1-1, the V gene TRBV5-6, with D possibly matching TRBD1 (5 bases). The CDR3 runs 14 residues. The ends were cut back, 2 bases at V and 6 bases at J, with 14 bases in the middle. In germline, CDR1 is SGHDT, CDR2 YYEEEE. The CDR3 nucleotides read TGTGCCAGCAGCTTAAGGGGTATCCCTCCTGAAGCTTTCTTT. This encodes CASSLRGIPPEAFF. Full variable domain (remainder filled in from reference TRBV5-6 and TRBJ1-1): DAGVTQSPTHLIKTRGQQVTLRCSPKSGHDTVSWYQQALGQGPQFIFQYYEEEERQRGNFPDRFSGHQFPNYSSELNVNALLLGDSALYLCASSLRGIPPEAFFGQGTRLTVV.

This clone has more than one count but fewer than ten. The chain combines TRBV5-1 with TRBJ1-1; possibly TRBD1 for D (6 bases). V was pared by 0 bases and J by 5 bases, with 8 bases between. CDR1 is SGHRS and CDR2 is YFSETQ in the germline V gene. The CDR3 extends over 13 amino acids. The CDR3: CASSLAQGTEAFF. DNA of the CDR3: TGCGCCAGCAGCTTGGCACAGGGAACTGAAGCTTTCTTT.

In this sample, this clone turned up a few times. The CDR3 here is CAWSGGSVSNQPQHF. The DNA for the CDR3 is TGTGCCTGGAGCGGGGGTTCCGTCAGCAATCAGCCCCAGCATTTT. This chain joins TRBV30 and TRBJ1-5; a weak D match, TRBD1 (5 bases). Germline V gives CDR1 GTSNPN, CDR2 SVGIG (reference sequence). V was clipped by 3 bases and J by 1 base, with 13 bases between them. The CDR3 is 15 amino acids.

This chain uses TRBV10-3 with TRBJ2-1; a weak D match, TRBD1 (6 bases). The germline gives CDR1 ENHRY, CDR2 SYGVKD. The CDR3 length is 11 residues. The V and J ends lost 6 bases and 7 bases respectively, with 7 bases between them. The CDR3 DNA sequence: TGTGCCATCAGACAGGGAAATGAGCAGTTCTTC. This sequence encodes CAIRQGNEQFF.

In this sample, this clone turned up a few times. The rearrangement uses TRBV27 and TRBJ2-1; 14 nucleotides line up with TRBD2. The V gene end was trimmed by 11 bases and the J gene end by 7 bases; junction bases not matched to a gene: 10. The CDR3 covers 15 residues. CDR1 and CDR2 from the germline V gene are MNHEY and SMNVEV (reference sequence). The CDR3: CARFPGLAGENEQFF. CDR3 nucleotides: TGTGCCCGGTTTCCGGGACTAGCGGGAGAAAATGAGCAGTTCTTC.

The chain has TRBV15 and TRBJ2-7; tentatively, D is TRBD2 (5 bases). The germline CDR1 and CDR2 sequences are LNHNV and YYDKDF (reference sequence). This CDR3 has 13 amino acids. V dropped 7 bases and J dropped 6 bases, with 16 bases sitting between them. The DNA of the CDR3 is TGTGCCACCAAAATGGCTAGCTTGGGCGAGCAGTACTTC. Translated: CATKMASLGEQYF.

This clone was counted a few times. The rearrangement joins TRBV2 to TRBJ1-1; maybe TRBD1 (5 bases). Between the trimmed V and J ends, which lost 5 bases and 4 bases, there was a span of 17 bases. CDR1 and CDR2 (germline): SNHLY, FYNNEI. This CDR3 is 15 amino acids long. Here the CDR3 DNA reads TGTGCCAGCAGTACAAGCAGGGTCGGTAGCACTGAAGCTTTCTTT. Protein product: CASSTSRVGSTEAFF.

The chain uses TRBV4-3 and TRBJ2-7; D might be TRBD2 (5 bases). The CDR3 contains 14 residues. Per germline, CDR1 LGHNA and CDR2 YSLEER. V lost 4 bases and J 3 bases, leaving 13 bases between the germline ends. CDR3 nucleotides: TGCGCCAGCAGCCCAAGGGTAGCGCGCTACGAGCAGTACTTC. Its translation is CASSPRVARYEQYF.

The chain links TRBV6-5 to TRBJ2-5; D remains ambiguous. This CDR3 is 15 amino acids long. The V end was cut by 7 bases, the J end by 5 bases, with 20 bases between. The germline V gene has CDR1 MNHEY and CDR2 SVGAGI. CDR3 loop: CASNQTIPHLETQYF. The CDR3 nucleotides are TGTGCCAGCAACCAGACAATCCCCCATTTGGAGACCCAGTACTTC.

This clone appeared a few times. The CDR3 region is CSVMDRNSGEQYF. CDR3 nucleotides: TGCAGCGTGATGGACAGAAATTCTGGCGAGCAGTACTTC. The chain links TRBV29-1 to TRBJ2-7; possibly TRBD1 for D (6 bases). Trimming left V 6 bases short and J 6 bases short, with 18 bases between. Looked up from germline, CDR1 is SQVTM and CDR2 is ANQGSEA. This CDR3 spans 13 amino acids.

The chain couples TRBV28 to TRBJ2-4; 7 bases map to TRBD1. Germline CDR1 and CDR2: MDHEN and SYDVKM. The CDR3 loop spans 15 amino acids. J was trimmed by 15 bases and V by 1 base; bases with no gene match: 15. In nucleotides, the CDR3 is TGTGCCAGCAGTTTATCCCGAGGACAGGCCTTAAGTTGGTACTTC. Translating it yields CASSLSRGQALSWYF.

The chain couples TRBV30 to TRBJ1-1; D might be TRBD1 (5 bases). V shed 3 bases and J shed 3 bases, with 11 bases lying between them. The germline V gene has CDR1 GTSNPN and CDR2 SVGIG (reference sequence). CDR3 length: 13 amino acids. Here the CDR3 DNA reads TGTGCCTGGAGCGTAACAGGAGACACTGAAGCTTTCTTT. Translating gives CAWSVTGDTEAFF.